This T cell receptor (beta chain) was recovered during a study of T cell changes during pregnancy in multiple sclerosis. Sequenced by immunoSEQ multiplex PCR; TCRdb stores in-frame clones only, minus some. The table has nearly 110,000 clones, about 90% seen once; the top ten hold around 1.5%. Germline V gives CDR1 SGHTS, CDR2 YDEGEE. V shed 1 base, J shed 6 bases, and the junction held 5 bases outside the gene matches. The length of the CDR3 is 14 residues. J is TRBJ2-3 and V is TRBV5-8; TRBD2 matches 7 bases. Sample: peripheral blood, taken after pregnancy. The sequence derives from a female donor with multiple sclerosis, enrolled in a pregnancy study. The CDR3 loop reads CASSLRRESDTQYF. The DNA for the CDR3 is TGTGCCAGCAGCTTGAGGCGGGAGAGCGATACGCAGTATTTT.